This TCR beta chain was captured by sequencing in a study of Graves' ophthalmopathy and Graves' hyperthyroidism. The CDR3 spans 15 residues. With 1 base removed from V and 7 bases from J, the gap between germline ends came to 14 bases. In germline, CDR1 is SGHTA, CDR2 FQGNSA. TCR beta CDR3 amplification used RNA transcripts. First-round RT-PCR with HTBI primers preceded a second-round multiplex PCR. TCRdb passed the multiplex PCR reads through MiXCR, listing each CDR3 protein once. The sample records more than 1,000,000 distinct CDR3 sequences, 36% being singletons. As diagnostic evidence, clinical symptoms, serum thyroxine, TRAb, thyroid ultrasound and orbital computed tomography were relied upon. A remark on this clonotype: The antigen remains unidentified.

Study-level results: Blood also harbored most expanded thyroid clonotypes above 0.001 frequency.

The sequencing input was peripheral blood or thyroid tissue (not recorded which). This chain joins TRBV7-2 and TRBJ1-5; D not resolved. The TCR comes from an adult man with Graves' hyperthyroidism. The CDR3 region is CASSLGALINQPQHF. In DNA form, the CDR3 reads TGTGCCAGCAGCTTAGGGGCACTAATAAACCAGCCCCAGCATTTT.